This T cell receptor (beta chain) comes out of a study of T-cell reconstitution after alpha-beta-depleted transplantation in children. This clonotype was seen many times. Trimming pared 6 bases from V and 6 bases from J, leaving 16 bases between. Germline CDR1 and CDR2: SGHNT and YYREEE (reference sequence). This CDR3 is 14 amino acids long. During its preparation, the TCRbeta library received unique molecular identifiers. TCRdb re-called the PCR reads with MiXCR, one entry per CDR3 protein. The data hold 200,000 to 250,000 distinct CDR3 sequences, with 9.5% to 15% observed a single time. This chain uses TRBV5-4 with TRBJ2-1, with D possibly being TRBD1 or TRBD2 (5 bases each). This TCR was sampled from a human donor who donated a stem cell graft to a child with acute lymphoblastic leukemia. The sample consisted of PBMCs from the stem cell graft donor, taken from the stem cell graft. The CDR3 sequence: CASNGQGAPNEQFF. Here the CDR3 DNA reads TGTGCCAGCAATGGGCAGGGAGCCCCCAATGAGCAGTTCTTC.